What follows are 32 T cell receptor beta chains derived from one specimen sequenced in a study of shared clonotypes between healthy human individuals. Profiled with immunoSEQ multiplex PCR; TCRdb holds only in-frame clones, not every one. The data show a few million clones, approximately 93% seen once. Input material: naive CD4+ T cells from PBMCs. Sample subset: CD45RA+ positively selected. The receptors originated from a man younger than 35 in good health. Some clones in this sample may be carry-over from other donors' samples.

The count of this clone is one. CDR3 loop: CAISESETGSGYTF. In DNA form, the CDR3 reads TGTGCCATCAGTGAGTCGGAAACAGGGTCTGGCTACACCTTC. The V call is TRBV10-3, the J call TRBJ1-2, with a weak D call TRBD1 (6 bases). Germline CDR1 reads ENHRY; CDR2 reads SYGVKD. The ends were cut back, 0 bases at V and 7 bases at J, with 12 bases in the middle. The CDR3 totals 14 residues.

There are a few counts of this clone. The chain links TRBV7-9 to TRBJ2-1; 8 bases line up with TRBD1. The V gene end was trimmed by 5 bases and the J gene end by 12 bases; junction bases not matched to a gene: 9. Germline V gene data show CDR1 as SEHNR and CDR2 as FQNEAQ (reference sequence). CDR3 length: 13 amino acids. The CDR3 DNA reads TGTGCCAGCAGCGGGGACAGGCTCAAAGGGCAGTTCTTC. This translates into CASSGDRLKGQFF.

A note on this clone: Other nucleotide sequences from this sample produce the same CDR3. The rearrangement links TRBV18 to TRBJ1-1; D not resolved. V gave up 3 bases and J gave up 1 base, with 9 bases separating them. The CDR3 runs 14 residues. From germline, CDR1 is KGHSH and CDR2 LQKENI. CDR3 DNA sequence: TGTGCCAGCTCACCTTCGGCGGGGAACACTGAAGCTTTCTTT. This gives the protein CASSPSAGNTEAFF.

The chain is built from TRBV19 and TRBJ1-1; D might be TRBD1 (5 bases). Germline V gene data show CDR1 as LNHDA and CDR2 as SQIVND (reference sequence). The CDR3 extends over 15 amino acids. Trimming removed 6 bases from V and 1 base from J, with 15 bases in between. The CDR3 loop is CASSLPNRPNTEAFF. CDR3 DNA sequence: TGTGCCAGTAGCCTCCCGAACAGGCCGAACACTGAAGCTTTCTTT.

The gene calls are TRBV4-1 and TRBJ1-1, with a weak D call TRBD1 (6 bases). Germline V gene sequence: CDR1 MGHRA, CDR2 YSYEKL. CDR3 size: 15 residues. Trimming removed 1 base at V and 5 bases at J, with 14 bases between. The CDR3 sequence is CASSQGPQGRTEAFF. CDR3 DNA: TGCGCCAGCAGCCAAGGTCCGCAGGGGAGGACTGAAGCTTTCTTT.

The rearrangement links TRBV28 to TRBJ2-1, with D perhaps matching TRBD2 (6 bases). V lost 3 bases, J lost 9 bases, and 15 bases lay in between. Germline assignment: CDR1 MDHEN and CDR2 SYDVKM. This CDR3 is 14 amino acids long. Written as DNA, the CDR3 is TGTGCCAGCAGTTTTTATAGCGGCCTCATTGAGCAGTTCTTC. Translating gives CASSFYSGLIEQFF.

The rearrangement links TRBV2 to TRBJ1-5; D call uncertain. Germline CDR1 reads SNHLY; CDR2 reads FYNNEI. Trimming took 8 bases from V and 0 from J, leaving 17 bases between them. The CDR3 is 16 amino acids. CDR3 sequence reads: CASGRAELYSNQPQHF. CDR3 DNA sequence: TGTGCCAGCGGGCGGGCAGAACTTTATAGCAATCAGCCCCAGCATTTT.

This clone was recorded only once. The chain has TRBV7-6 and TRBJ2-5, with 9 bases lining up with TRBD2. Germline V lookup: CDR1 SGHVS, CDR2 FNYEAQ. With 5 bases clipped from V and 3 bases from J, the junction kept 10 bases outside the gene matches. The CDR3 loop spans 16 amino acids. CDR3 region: CASSQEGLARKETQYF. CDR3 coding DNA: TGTGCCAGCAGCCAAGAAGGACTAGCGCGAAAAGAGACCCAGTACTTC.

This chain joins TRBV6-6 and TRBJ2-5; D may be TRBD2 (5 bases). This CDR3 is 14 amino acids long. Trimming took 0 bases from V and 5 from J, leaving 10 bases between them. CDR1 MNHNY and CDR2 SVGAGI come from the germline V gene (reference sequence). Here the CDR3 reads CASSYSEGGETQYF. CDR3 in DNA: TGTGCCAGCAGTTACTCTGAGGGCGGTGAGACCCAGTACTTC.

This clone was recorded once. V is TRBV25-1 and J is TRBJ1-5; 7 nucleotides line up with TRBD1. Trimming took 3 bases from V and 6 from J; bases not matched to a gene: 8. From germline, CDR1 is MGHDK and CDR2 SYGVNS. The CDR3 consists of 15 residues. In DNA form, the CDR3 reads TGTGCCAGCAGTGATTCTGAGGGGGCGAGTCAGCCCCAGCATTTT. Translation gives CASSDSEGASQPQHF.

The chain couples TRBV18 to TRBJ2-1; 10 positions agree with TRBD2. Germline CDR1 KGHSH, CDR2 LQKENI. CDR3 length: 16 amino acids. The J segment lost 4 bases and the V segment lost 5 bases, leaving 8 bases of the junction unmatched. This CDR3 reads CASSATGTSEYNEQFF. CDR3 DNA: TGTGCCAGCTCAGCGACCGGGACTAGCGAGTACAATGAGCAGTTCTTC.

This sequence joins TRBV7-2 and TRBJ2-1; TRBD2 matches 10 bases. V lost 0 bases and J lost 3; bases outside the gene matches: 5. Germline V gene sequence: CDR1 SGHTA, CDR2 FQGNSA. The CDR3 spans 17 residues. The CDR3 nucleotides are TGTGCCAGCAGCTTAGCGGTTAGCGGGAGGAGCTACAATGAGCAGTTCTTC. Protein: CASSLAVSGRSYNEQFF.

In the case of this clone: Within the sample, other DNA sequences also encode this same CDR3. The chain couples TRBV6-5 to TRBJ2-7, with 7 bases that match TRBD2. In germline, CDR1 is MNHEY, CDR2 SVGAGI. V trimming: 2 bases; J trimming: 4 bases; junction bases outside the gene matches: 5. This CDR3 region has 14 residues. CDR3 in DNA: TGTGCCAGCAGTTACGGACCGGGAGGTTACGAGCAGTACTTC. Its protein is CASSYGPGGYEQYF.

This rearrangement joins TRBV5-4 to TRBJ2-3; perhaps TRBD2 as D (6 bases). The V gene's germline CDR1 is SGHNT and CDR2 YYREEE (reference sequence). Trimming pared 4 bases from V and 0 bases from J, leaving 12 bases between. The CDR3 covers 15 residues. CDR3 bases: TGTGCCAGCAGCCCCCGGGACTTAAGCACAGATACGCAGTATTTT. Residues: CASSPRDLSTDTQYF.

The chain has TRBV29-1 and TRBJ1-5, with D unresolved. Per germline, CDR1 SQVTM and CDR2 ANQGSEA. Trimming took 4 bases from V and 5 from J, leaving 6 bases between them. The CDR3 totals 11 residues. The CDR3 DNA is TGCAGCGTTGGGGGAGATCAGCCCCAGCATTTT. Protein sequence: CSVGGDQPQHF.

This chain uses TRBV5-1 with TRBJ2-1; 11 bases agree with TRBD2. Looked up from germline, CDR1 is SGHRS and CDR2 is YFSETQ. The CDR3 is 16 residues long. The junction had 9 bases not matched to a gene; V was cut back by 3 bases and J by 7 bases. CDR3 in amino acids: CASSSILAGVENEQFF. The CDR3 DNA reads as TGCGCCAGCAGCTCCATACTAGCGGGAGTGGAGAATGAGCAGTTCTTC.

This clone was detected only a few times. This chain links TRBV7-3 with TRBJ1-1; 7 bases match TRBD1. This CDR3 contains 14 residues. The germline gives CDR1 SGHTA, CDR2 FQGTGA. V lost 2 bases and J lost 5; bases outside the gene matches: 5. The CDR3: CASSLGTQGTEAFF. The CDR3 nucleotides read TGTGCCAGCAGCTTAGGTACACAGGGGACTGAAGCTTTCTTT.

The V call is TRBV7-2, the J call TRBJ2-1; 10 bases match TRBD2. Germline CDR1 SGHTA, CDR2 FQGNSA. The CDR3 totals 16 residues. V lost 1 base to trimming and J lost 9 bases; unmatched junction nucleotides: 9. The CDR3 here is CASSLGPSGSSREQFF. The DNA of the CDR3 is TGTGCCAGCAGCTTAGGTCCTAGCGGGAGTTCTCGTGAGCAGTTCTTC.

The CDR3: CASSFGLAGGYEQYF. The CDR3 region has the DNA TGTGCCAGCAGTTTTGGGCTTGCAGGGGGATACGAGCAGTACTTC. V gene TRBV28 combines with J gene TRBJ2-7, with 7 bases matching TRBD1. Trimming took 3 bases from V and 4 from J; bases not matched to a gene: 9. The CDR3 length is 15 residues. CDR1 and CDR2 (germline): MDHEN, SYDVKM.

For the CDR3, the DNA is TGTGCCAGCGGGACCCTCCTCGGCCAAGAGACCCAGTACTTC. Translated: CASGTLLGQETQYF. The rearrangement links TRBV2 to TRBJ2-5, with D tentatively TRBD1 or TRBD2 (5 bases each). The V gene's germline CDR1 is SNHLY and CDR2 FYNNEI. Between the trimmed V and J ends, which lost 8 bases and 1 base, there was a span of 14 bases. The length of the CDR3 is 14 residues. The full variable domain, with the rest looked up from reference TRBV2 and TRBJ2-5, is EPEVTQTPSHQVTQMGQEVILRCVPISNHLYFYWYRQILGQKVEFLVSFYNNEISEKSEIFDDQFSVERPDGSNFTLKIRSTKLEDSAMYFCASGTLLGQETQYFGPGTRLLVL.

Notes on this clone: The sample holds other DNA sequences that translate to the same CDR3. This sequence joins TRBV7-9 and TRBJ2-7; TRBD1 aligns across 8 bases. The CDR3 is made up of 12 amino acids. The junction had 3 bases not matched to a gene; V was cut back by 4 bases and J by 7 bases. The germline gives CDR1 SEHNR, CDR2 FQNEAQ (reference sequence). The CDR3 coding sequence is TGTGCCAGCAGCTCCACAGGGGGAGAGCAGTACTTC. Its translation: CASSSTGGEQYF.

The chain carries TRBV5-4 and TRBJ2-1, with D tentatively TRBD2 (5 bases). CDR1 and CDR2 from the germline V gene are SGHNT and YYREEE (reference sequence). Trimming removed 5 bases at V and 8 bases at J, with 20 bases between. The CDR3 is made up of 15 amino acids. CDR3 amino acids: CASRARSGPGDEQFF. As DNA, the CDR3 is TGTGCCAGCAGGGCGAGGAGCGGACCCGGGGATGAGCAGTTCTTC.

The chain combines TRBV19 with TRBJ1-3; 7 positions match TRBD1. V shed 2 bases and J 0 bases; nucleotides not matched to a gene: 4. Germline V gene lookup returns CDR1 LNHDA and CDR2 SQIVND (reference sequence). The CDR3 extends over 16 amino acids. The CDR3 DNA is TGTGCCAGTAGTATAAGGGGGCTCAACTCTGGAAACACCATATATTTT. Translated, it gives CASSIRGLNSGNTIYF.

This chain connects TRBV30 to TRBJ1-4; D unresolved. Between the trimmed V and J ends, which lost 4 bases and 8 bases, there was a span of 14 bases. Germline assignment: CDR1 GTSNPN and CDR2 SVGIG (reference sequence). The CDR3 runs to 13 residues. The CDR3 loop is CAWTEIGREKLFF. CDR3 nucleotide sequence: TGTGCCTGGACTGAAATTGGTCGGGAAAAACTGTTTTTT.

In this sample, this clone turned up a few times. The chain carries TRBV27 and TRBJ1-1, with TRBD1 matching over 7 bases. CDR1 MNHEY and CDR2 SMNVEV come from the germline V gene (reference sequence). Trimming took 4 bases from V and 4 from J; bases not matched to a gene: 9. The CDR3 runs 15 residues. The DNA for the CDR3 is TGTGCCAGCAGTTCCCCCGGACAGGCGATCACTGAAGCTTTCTTT. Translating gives CASSSPGQAITEAFF.

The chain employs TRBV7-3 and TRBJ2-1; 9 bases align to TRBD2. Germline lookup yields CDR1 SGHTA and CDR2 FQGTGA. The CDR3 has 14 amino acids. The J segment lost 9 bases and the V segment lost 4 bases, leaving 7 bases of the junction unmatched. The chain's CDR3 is CASSSIAGEGEQFF. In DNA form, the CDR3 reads TGTGCCAGCAGCTCCATAGCGGGAGAGGGTGAGCAGTTCTTC.

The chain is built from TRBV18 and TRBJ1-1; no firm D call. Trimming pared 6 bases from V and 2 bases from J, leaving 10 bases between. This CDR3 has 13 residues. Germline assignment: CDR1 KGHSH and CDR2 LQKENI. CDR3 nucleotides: TGTGCCAGCTCCGACACCTTAAACACTGAAGCTTTCTTT. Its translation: CASSDTLNTEAFF. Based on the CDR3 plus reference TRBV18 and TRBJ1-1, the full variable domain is NAGVMQNPRHLVRRRGQEARLRCSPMKGHSHVYWYRQLPEEGLKFMVYLQKENIIDESGMPKERFSAEFPKEGPSILRIQQVVRGDSAAYFCASSDTLNTEAFFGQGTRLTVV.

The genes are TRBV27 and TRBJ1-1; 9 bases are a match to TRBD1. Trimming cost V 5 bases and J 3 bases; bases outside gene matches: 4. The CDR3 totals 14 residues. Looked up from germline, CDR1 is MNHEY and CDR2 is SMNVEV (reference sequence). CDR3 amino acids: CASSPWTGDTEAFF. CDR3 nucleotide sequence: TGTGCCAGCAGTCCCTGGACAGGGGACACTGAAGCTTTCTTT.

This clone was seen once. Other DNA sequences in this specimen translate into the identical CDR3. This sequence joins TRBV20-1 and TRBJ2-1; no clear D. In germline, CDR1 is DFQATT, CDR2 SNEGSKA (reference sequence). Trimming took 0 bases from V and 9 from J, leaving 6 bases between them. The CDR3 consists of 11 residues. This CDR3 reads CSARDLSEQFF. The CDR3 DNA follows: TGCAGTGCTAGAGATCTGAGTGAGCAGTTCTTC.

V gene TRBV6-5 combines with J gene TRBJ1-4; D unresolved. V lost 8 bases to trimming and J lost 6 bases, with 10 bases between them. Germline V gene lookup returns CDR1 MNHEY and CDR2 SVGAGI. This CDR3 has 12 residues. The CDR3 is CASGPPDEKLFF. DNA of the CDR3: TGTGCCAGCGGCCCCCCGGATGAAAAACTGTTTTTT.

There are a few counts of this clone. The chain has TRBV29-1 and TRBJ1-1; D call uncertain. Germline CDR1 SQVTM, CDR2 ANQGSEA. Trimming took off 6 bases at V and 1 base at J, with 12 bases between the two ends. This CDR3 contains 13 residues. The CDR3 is CSVRAGRNTEAFF. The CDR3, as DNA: TGCAGCGTGAGGGCGGGCAGGAACACTGAAGCTTTCTTT.

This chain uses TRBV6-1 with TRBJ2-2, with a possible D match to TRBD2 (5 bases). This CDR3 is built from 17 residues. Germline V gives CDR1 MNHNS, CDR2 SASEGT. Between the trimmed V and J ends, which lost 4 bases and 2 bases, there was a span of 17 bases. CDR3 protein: CASSGRRLATNTGELFF. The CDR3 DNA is TGTGCCAGCAGTGGACGCCGGCTAGCAACCAACACCGGGGAGCTGTTTTTT.